One T cell receptor (beta chain) is described in this entry. Antigen: not known. With 7 bases removed from V and 5 bases from J, the gap between germline ends came to 13 bases. Per germline, CDR1 SNHLY and CDR2 FYNNEI. CDR3 size: 13 residues. This sample is drawn from a study of cytotoxic CD8 clonotypes in ibrutinib-treated CLL. Across the whole study: Of a cohort that held around 10 relapsed/refractory and over 14 treatment-naive patients, around 17 were IGHV unmutated. Partial responders around 24, complete 2; around twelve progressed and about 14 stayed in remission by median around 6 years. General study points: Elevated clonality accompanied ibrutinib response, with a return toward baseline values at progression. Baseline clonality exceeded age-matched healthy donors and tracked circulating CD8+ T-cell counts.

Assay: immunoSEQ multiplex PCR; the TCRdb copy retains only in-frame clones and omits some. The sample consists of some 47,000 clones, 57% of them appearing once. The sequence derives from a human donor with chronic lymphocytic leukemia. Sequencing was performed on PBMCs, taken after 24 months of ibrutinib treatment. The chain carries TRBV2 and TRBJ2-3; TRBD1 is a possible D gene (6 bases). The chain's CDR3 is CASTPDRGDTQYF. Here the CDR3 DNA reads TGTGCCAGCACCCCGGACAGAGGAGATACGCAGTATTTT.